These 5 T cell receptor beta chains originate from one sample sequenced in a study of molecular identifiers for immune sequencing clone quantification (dated by TCRdb to 2016 to 2019). Preparation of the library involved PCR. The instrument was a NextSeq 500. Using fastp trimming at Q25 and MiXCR clonotype assembly, TCRdb reanalyzed the public sequencing data and kept in-frame beta chains. Duplicate CDR3 protein sequences are folded into a single record with the most common DNA and genes. The sample includes roughly 55,000 distinct CDR3 sequences, with around 33% observed a single time. The ten top clones hold roughly 3.8% of the sample. Sequenced: naive CD8+ T cells from blood, with Jurkat cell RNA spiked in. The label giving this sample's cell subset or site can be read as: FACS-sorted CD8+CD4-CCR7+CD45RA+ naive T cells. These receptors were collected from a human donor in good health. Some libraries in this study had Jurkat cell RNA spiked in.

The genes are TRBV6-2 or TRBV6-3 and TRBJ1-1, with D unclear. This CDR3 has 12 amino acids. Trimming pared 10 bases from V and 3 bases from J, leaving 12 bases between. Germline V lookup: CDR1 MNHEY, CDR2 SVGEGT. The CDR3: CATFAGYTEAFF. The CDR3 DNA follows: TGTGCCACCTTCGCAGGTTACACTGAAGCTTTCTTT.

As concerns this clonotype: A junction end diverges from the germline sequence, so it may reflect a read error. The gene calls are TRBV9 and TRBJ2-7, with D maybe TRBD1 (7 bases). CDR1 SGDLS and CDR2 YYNGEE come from the germline V gene. The CDR3 consists of 16 residues. CDR3 nucleotides: TGTGCCAGCGGCGTAGGAGGGGGCAGGGCCTCCTACGAGCAGTACTTC. This encodes CASGVGGGRASYEQYF.

The chain couples TRBV29-1 to TRBJ2-1, with D possibly TRBD2 on 6 matching bases. Germline CDR1 SQVTM, CDR2 ANQGSEA. The length of the CDR3 is 14 residues. V was shortened by 6 bases and J by 2 bases, with 14 bases between the two germline ends. The chain's CDR3 is CSVEGQSPYNEQFF. CDR3 DNA: TGCAGCGTGGAGGGGCAGTCCCCCTACAATGAGCAGTTCTTC.

The chain uses TRBV12-3 or TRBV12-4 and TRBJ1-1, with D uncertain. V was trimmed by 6 bases and J by 6 bases, leaving 8 bases between them. The CDR3 runs 11 residues. CDR3 bases: TGTGCCAGCAGCCAAGGGTCTGAAGCTTTCTTT. Its protein product is CASSQGSEAFF.

To note about this clonotype: This may stem from a read error, because a much larger clone lies one nucleotide away. The chain couples TRBV28 to TRBJ1-5, with 10 positions matching TRBD1. The CDR3 consists of 13 residues. The germline gives CDR1 MDHEN, CDR2 SYDVKM. The CDR3 reads CASRALFGTGVDF. Written as DNA, the CDR3 is TGTGCCAGCAGGGCCCTTTTCGGGACAGGGGTGGATTTT.